The sequence of this T cell receptor beta chain was determined in a study of blood T cell repertoires in COVID-19. Study-wide context: T cells, B-cell-depleted T cells, or PBMCs provided the cDNA or gDNA that served as material.

Measured with immunoSEQ multiplex PCR; TCRdb has only the in-frame clones, and not every one. This table has about 400,000 clones, 88% appearing once. The cohort comprised adults aged 18 to 89 years residing in some 24 US areas. Cohorts were determined from participant-reported clinical history. Germline V lookup: CDR1 MGHRA, CDR2 YSYEKL. The CDR3 extends over 16 amino acids. Trimming cost V 1 base and J 2 bases; bases outside gene matches: 4. This TCR came from a woman aged 35 to 49 with acute COVID-19. The source material was PBMCs or T cells enriched from blood (not recorded which). The rearrangement uses TRBV4-1 and TRBJ2-1; 8 nucleotides agree with TRBD1. The CDR3 region has the DNA TGCGCCAGCAGCCAAGCGGACAGGGTCCCCTACAATGAGCAGTTCTTC. This sequence encodes CASSQADRVPYNEQFF.